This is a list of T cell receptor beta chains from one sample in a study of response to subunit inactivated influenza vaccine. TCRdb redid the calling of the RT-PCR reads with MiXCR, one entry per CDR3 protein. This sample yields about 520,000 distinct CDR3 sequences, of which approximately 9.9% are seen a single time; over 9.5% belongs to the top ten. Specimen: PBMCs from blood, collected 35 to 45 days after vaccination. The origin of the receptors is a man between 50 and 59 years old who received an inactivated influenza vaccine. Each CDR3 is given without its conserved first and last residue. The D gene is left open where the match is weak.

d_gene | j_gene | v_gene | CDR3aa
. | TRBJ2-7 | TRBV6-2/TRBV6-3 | ASSYSATRGSYEQY
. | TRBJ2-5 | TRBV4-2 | ASSQDLSGETQY
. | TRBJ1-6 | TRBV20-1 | SATGGYDNSPLH
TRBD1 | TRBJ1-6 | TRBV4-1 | ASSPHQGDNSPLH
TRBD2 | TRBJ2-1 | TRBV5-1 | ASSQPGLAGPSSYNEQF
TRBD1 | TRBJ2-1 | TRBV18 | ASSPRRGSGEQF
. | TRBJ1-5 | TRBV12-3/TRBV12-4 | ASSFRGRNQPQH
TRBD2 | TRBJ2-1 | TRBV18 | ASSPSLASNEQF
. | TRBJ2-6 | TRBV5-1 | ASSLDGFRANVLT
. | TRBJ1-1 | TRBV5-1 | ASSIDQDTEAF
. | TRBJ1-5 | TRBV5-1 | ASSLAGLNSNQPQH
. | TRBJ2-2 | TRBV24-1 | ATSDPYYLNTGELF
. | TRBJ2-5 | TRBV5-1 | ASSFAQETQY
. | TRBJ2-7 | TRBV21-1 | ARKGGQGPYEQY
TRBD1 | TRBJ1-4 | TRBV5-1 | ASSPTSYWGTGAEKLF
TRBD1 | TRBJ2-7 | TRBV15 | ATSIGGSYEQY
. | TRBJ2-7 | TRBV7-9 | ASSFRGTYEQY
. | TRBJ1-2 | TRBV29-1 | SVGRQASYGYT
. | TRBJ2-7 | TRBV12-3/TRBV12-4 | ASSLGGGMSEQY
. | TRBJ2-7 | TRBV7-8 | ASSLPNGDEQY
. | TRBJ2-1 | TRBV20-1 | SAAGPPPSTRYNEQF
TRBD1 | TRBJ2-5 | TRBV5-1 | ASSLVFQGADETQY
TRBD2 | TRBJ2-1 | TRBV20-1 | SARDPLAGGNNEQF
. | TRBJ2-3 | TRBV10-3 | AISESGKAGGTDTQY